This TCR beta chain was identified during a study of cytomegalovirus exposure and HLA in healthy donors (dated by TCRdb to the late 2010s). With respect to the entire study: According to an earlier analysis of around 600 of the donors, roughly 180 million T cells yielded some 110 million unique TCR beta sequences and around 280 Gb of sequence data. Donor age, sex, ethnicity and CMV serostatus were compiled together with the repertoire data. Rather than using new phenotypic data, the later analysis identified candidate immune exposures from TCR beta sequences and from how often those sequences occurred across donors. The study was designed to test whether signatures of past pathogen exposure could be identified by cataloging public T cell receptors. The genetic ancestry cluster associated with self-reported Caucasian donors included roughly 84% of the 350 to 500 genotyped donors. Every repertoire in the discovery cohort had been generated on one and the same sequencing platform. The study combined high-throughput TCR immunosequencing, statistical association of individual TCRs with disease status, and machine learning to predict cytomegalovirus infection status. Class I and class II HLA loci were covered by the typing at four-digit resolution. An earlier analysis of around 580 of the donors used high-throughput TCR beta sequencing to judge whether each TCR beta V gene segment behaved as functional or pseudogenic. Roughly five DR-DQ haplotypes were handled as single units for association and clustering because linkage in the cohort was strong. To study patterns of TCR occurrence, a later analysis re-analyzed previously published TCR beta repertoires from 650 to 750 donors and added high-resolution HLA genotyping. The number of typed donors differed by locus: about 629-640 for A, B, C, DRB1 and DQB1; 522 for DQA1; roughly 600 for DPA1; and roughly 450 for DPB1. The study profiled the T cell repertoires of about 640 subjects by immunosequencing and related them to cytomegalovirus serostatus. On average, 235,054 unique TCR beta nucleotide sequences were sequenced per donor among a few hundred genotyped donors of the cohort, with roughly 18% of those sequences being non-productive. Besides the first cohort of 500 to 700 subjects, a separate validation cohort made up of around 120 different subjects was used. A later genetic analysis took genome-wide SNP genotypes for about 55% of the 666 donors and used that subset as a discovery cohort. An early release covering approximately 600 HLA-typed donors comprised about 310 gigabases of sequencing data and around 80 million unique TCR sequences.

Concerning this clone itself: Its antigen is currently not known. It has no much larger one-base neighbor in the sample; base qualities were not kept.

The CDR3 starts with the cysteine, ends with the phenylalanine, and has 16 residues. Only the CDR3 region is kept as DNA, spanning 48 bases read in frame from base 1. The junction carries 16 bases between V and J, which are trimmed by 4 bases and 0 bases respectively. CDR1 and CDR2, looked up from the germline V gene, are MNHEY and SVGAGI. To prepare the library, the immunoSEQ multiplex PCR assay was applied. A mixture of 60 forward primers for TCR Vbeta segments and 13 reverse primers for TCR Jbeta segments was used in the multiplex PCR. The CDR3 region of rearranged TCR beta genes was amplified from genomic DNA by a multiplex PCR assay. On the Illumina HiSeq System, the amplified TCR beta libraries were sequenced as 87-base-pair reads. The authors' pipeline ran thus. A later analysis tallied some 79 million unique TCR beta chains across the 666 repertoires, and about 10 million of those chains were shared by two or more donors. Raw reads were error-corrected and collapsed into unique sequences by a nearest-neighbor algorithm in which closely related sequences were merged to remove PCR and sequencing errors. CDR3 sequences were aligned to IMGT reference sequences to assign V, D and J gene segments. Each retained sequence needed at least a six-nucleotide match to both a V gene segment and a J gene segment. A rearrangement counted as productive if the CDR3 had no stop codons and remained in frame with V and J, and every other rearrangement counted as non-productive. Following IMGT convention, CDR3 was defined as the stretch from the second conserved V-encoded cysteine up to the conserved J-encoded phenylalanine. The earlier analysis of 500 to 750 of the donors excluded any sequence lacking an unambiguous match to a single V gene segment. An earlier analysis of 587 of the donors classified V segments as functional when productive rearrangements were above 56.7% and as segregating when the standard deviation between donors was above 5%. To diagnose cytomegalovirus status from the catalog of TCR beta chain sequences, a statistical classification framework was built. In a later analysis, TCR nucleotide sequences were compared against IMGT/GENE-DB human TR gene sequences so that V and J genes could be assigned. In a later analysis, CDR3 sequences and most-parsimonious VDJ recombination scenarios were assigned using the TCRdist pipeline. In a later analysis, each TCR beta chain was defined by its CDR3 amino acid sequence together with its V-gene family, and reads lacking a unique V-gene family were excluded. A later analysis removed 592 highly shared, low-generation-probability nucleotide sequences to deal with suspected cross-contamination and a sequencing artifact. A later analysis calculated a clonal expansion index for each public chain from normalized within-repertoire ranks of inferred template counts. A later analysis computed generation probabilities with a VDJ recombination model fitted to out-of-frame rearrangements, and checked the results against IGoR. In a later analysis, hypergeometric tests were used to score TCR-TCR, TCR-HLA and TCR-CMV co-occurrence, with a repertoire-size bias correction applied to TCR pairs. To estimate false discovery rates, a later analysis permuted the HLA or CMV assignments 20 times. In a later analysis, co-occurring TCRs were grouped using DBSCAN, with TCRdist sequence similarity added in when clustering inside HLA-allele-positive subsets. Repertoires with fewer than 30,000 or more than 120,000 public chains, plus five repertoires with anomalous nucleotide sharing, were excluded from co-occurrence clustering. TCRdb mirrors the immuneACCESS table, restricted to in-frame sequences. Some clones are absent from its copies; in checked studies, under half trace to an unresolved V gene, and the reason for the others is unknown. That table gives V, J and clone size, and the DNA gave D and trimming. Recorded for this sample are 150,000 to 200,000 clones; 70% to 90% of them occurred a single time. Jointly, the top ten make up roughly 2.1% of the sample.

In total, about 650 healthy bone marrow donors made up the cohort. At the time of sampling, every cohort member was nominally healthy, though immune exposures that went unrecorded were likely present. The donor was CMV seropositive and was included in the group of approximately 300 seropositive cohort members. Each donor provided a peripheral blood sample, and peripheral blood mononuclear cells were used for TCR beta sequencing. Genomic DNA extraction from the blood cell samples was performed with the Qiagen DNeasy Blood Extraction Kit. The full study reports these points: The earlier analysis of 587 of the donors excluded about 16 rarely observed V segments, including chromosome 9 orphons, because counts were too low. The 87-base-pair reads could not distinguish some IMGT-functional V segments, including TRBV6-2 and TRBV6-3, so those segments were excluded. Linkage disequilibrium might explain the correlated functional status among segregating V segments, but an unknown experimental factor could not be excluded. Because HLA typing was missing for some donors at each locus, association tests included only the typed subset. In this cohort, only TCR beta chains were sequenced, and detectable features were limited by the absence of alpha or paired-chain data. A later genetic analysis associated a missense DCLRE1C variant with V-gene and J-gene trimming of TCR beta chains, and an independent cohort replicated the association. A further reported finding was that TCR beta sequences accurately predicted the HLA-A and HLA-B alleles for most subjects in the first cohort. Immune exposure information for the cohort was limited to CMV serostatus. In both the original and validation cohorts, the classifier was reported to diagnose cytomegalovirus status with high specificity and sensitivity. It was suggested by the authors that the approach could potentially be generalized to other disease states and immunological phenotypes. In a later analysis, TCR association rates were found to vary across HLA loci, with the most associated TCRs seen for DRB1 alleles and the fewest for HLA-C alleles. The sequencing pipeline was judged likely to have produced a cluster of highly shared sequence variants as a technical artifact. The study listed approximately 150 TCR beta chains as associated with cytomegalovirus. In a later genetic analysis, fewer N-insertions in productive TCRs were reported among donors in an Asian-associated ancestry cluster than the approximately 710-donor mean. A later analysis associated 17,000 or so TCR beta sequences with specific HLA alleles at a false discovery rate of 0.05. When HLA alleles, especially DR and DQ, strongly co-occurred, attributing TCR associations to individual alleles was difficult. In a later analysis, several top co-occurrence clusters were reported to appear linked to parvovirus B19, influenza, CMV and Epstein-Barr virus. Most TCR sequences were seen in very few donors, while some public TCRs were found in many individuals. A few of the identified cytomegalovirus-associated TCR beta chains were confirmed in vitro to be specific for cytomegalovirus antigens. In an earlier analysis of roughly 560 of the donors, most TCR beta V segments were observed in productive rearrangements about 90% or about 30% of the time, broadly matching IMGT annotations. In a later analysis, HLA-associated TCR beta chains were found to be more clonally expanded and to have lower generation probabilities than equally common non-associated chains. Presence/absence analyses assumed roughly uniform sequencing depth across donors, an assumption that may not hold. According to a later analysis, most CMV-associated TCR beta chains appeared to be HLA-restricted, and the HLA associations seemed to be driven largely by CMV exposure.

The receptor chain draws on TRBV6-5 and TRBJ2-7; tentative D gene TRBD2, with 6 bases matching. Sequenced: PBMCs. The receptor's source is a man younger than 35 in good health and CMV-seropositive. CDR3 protein: CASSWGPGGSSYEQYF. At the DNA level, the sequence is TGTGCCAGCAGTTGGGGACCCGGGGGTAGCTCCTACGAGCAGTACTTC.